This T cell receptor (beta chain) was profiled in a study of identical twins. This clonotype occurred many times. The antigen remains unidentified. Findings and limits, study-wide: Those out-of-frame alpha sequences shared by twins showed an excess of low generation probability. In monozygotic twins, models underestimated the sharing of out-of-frame TCR alpha.

TCRdb fed the 5' RACE reads into MiXCR, producing one record per CDR3 protein. The sample records a few hundred thousand distinct CDR3 sequences, around a tenth being singletons. The V end lost 1 base, the J end lost 2 bases, and 11 bases lay between the germline ends. The CDR3 sequence is 16 residues long. Germline lookup yields CDR1 SGHTA and CDR2 FQGNSA. These data were likewise used in another study, on yellow fever vaccine responses in identical twins.

Sequencing was carried out using PBMCs. J is TRBJ2-2 and V is TRBV7-2; unclear D gene. The source of this sequence is a woman aged 18-29 years in good health. CDR3 loop: CASSLVITGNTGELFF. The CDR3 DNA follows: TGTGCCAGCAGCTTAGTTATCACTGGAAACACCGGGGAGCTGTTTTTT.